These 19 T cell receptor beta chains were all obtained from the same sample, sequenced in a study of early T cells in non-severe SARS-CoV-2 infection. TCRdb re-called the 5' RACE reads through MiXCR, storing one row per CDR3 protein. This table holds 100,000 to 150,000 distinct CDR3 sequences, 15% found once. Sequences were obtained from whole blood. The receptors were gathered from an adult who was a healthcare worker with PCR-confirmed SARS-CoV-2 infection or an uninfected control (not recorded which).

The chain joins TRBV7-9 to TRBJ1-1, with 9 bases matching TRBD1. This CDR3 comprises 16 residues. Germline values: CDR1 SEHNR, CDR2 FQNEAQ (reference sequence). V was clipped by 6 bases and J by 0 bases; unmatched bases: 8. The CDR3 region is CASSNPGQGMNTEAFF. CDR3 nucleotides: TGTGCCAGCAGTAATCCGGGACAGGGCATGAACACTGAAGCTTTCTTT.

This clonotype was seen only a few times. The CDR3 spells CAWRPRWTGESKNIQYF. CDR3 DNA: TGTGCCTGGAGACCCCGCTGGACAGGGGAATCCAAAAACATTCAGTACTTC. The chain couples TRBV30 to TRBJ2-4; the match to TRBD1 covers 9 bases. Germline V gene lookup returns CDR1 GTSNPN and CDR2 SVGIG (reference sequence). After removal of 3 bases from V and 2 bases from J, the junction contained 11 bases not matched to a gene. This CDR3 has 17 residues.

This clonotype was detected only a few times. The V and J genes are TRBV11-2 and TRBJ2-1, with 9 bases aligning to TRBD2. This CDR3 spans 15 amino acids. V gave up 1 base and J gave up 7 bases; unmatched junction bases: 5. Germline V gives CDR1 SGHAT, CDR2 FQNNGV. CDR3 bases: TGTGCCAGCAGCTTAGCTAGCGGGGAGATAAATGAGCAGTTCTTC. Its translation: CASSLASGEINEQFF.

This clonotype was seen only a few times. The J gene is TRBJ2-5, the V gene TRBV12-3 or TRBV12-4, with D possibly called TRBD1 or TRBD2 (5 bases each). The germline V and J ends were trimmed by 8 bases and 5 bases, with 27 bases remaining between them. The CDR3 sequence is 17 residues long. CDR3 DNA: TGTGCCAGCGCCCGGGACCCCACGGCCACGCCGCGGGAGACCCAGTACTTC. It encodes CASARDPTATPRETQYF.

This sequence joins TRBV7-9 and TRBJ2-7; tentative D call: TRBD1 (6 bases). The length of the CDR3 is 13 residues. Germline V gene sequence: CDR1 SEHNR, CDR2 FQNEAQ (reference sequence). V was cut by 5 bases and J by 5 bases, with 13 bases left in between. The CDR3 sequence: CASSPQGSNEQYF. Written as DNA, the CDR3 is TGTGCCAGCAGCCCCCAGGGGAGCAACGAGCAGTACTTC. The entire variable domain, with the rest obtained from reference TRBV7-9 and TRBJ2-7, is as follows: DTGVSQNPRHKITKRGQNVTFRCDPISEHNRLYWYRQTLGQGPEFLTYFQNEAQLEKSRLLSDRFSAERPKGSFSTLEIQRTEQGDSAMYLCASSPQGSNEQYFGPGTRLTVT.

The chain links TRBV11-2 to TRBJ2-6; D is unresolved. Germline assignment: CDR1 SGHAT and CDR2 FQNNGV. V was trimmed by 6 bases and J by 2 bases, leaving 11 bases between them. The CDR3 runs 15 residues. This chain's CDR3 is CASSLQEAGANVLTF. The CDR3 DNA sequence: TGTGCCAGCAGTTTGCAGGAAGCTGGGGCCAACGTCCTGACTTTC. Based on the CDR3 plus reference TRBV11-2 and TRBJ2-6, the full variable domain is EAGVAQSPRYKIIEKRQSVAFWCNPISGHATLYWYQQILGQGPKLLIQFQNNGVVDDSQLPKDRFSAERLKGVDSTLKIQPAKLEDSAVYLCASSLQEAGANVLTFGAGSRLTVL.

There are a few counts of this clonotype. The chain combines TRBV4-1 with TRBJ2-1, with 10 bases identical to TRBD1. The CDR3 covers 16 residues. Germline V gives CDR1 MGHRA, CDR2 YSYEKL. After removal of 0 bases from V and 6 bases from J, the junction contained 5 bases not matched to a gene. The CDR3 loop is CASSQEATGGLNEQFF. The CDR3 coding sequence is TGCGCCAGCAGCCAAGAAGCGACAGGGGGCCTCAATGAGCAGTTCTTC.

This clonotype came up a few times. The CDR3 is CASSPGLDVYNEQFF. The CDR3, as DNA: TGTGCCAGCAGCCCGGGACTAGACGTATACAATGAGCAGTTCTTC. V is TRBV7-2 and J is TRBJ2-1; 8 nucleotides agree with TRBD2. V shed 5 bases and J 4 bases; nucleotides not matched to a gene: 7. Per the germline V gene, CDR1 is SGHTA and CDR2 is FQGNSA. The CDR3 has 15 amino acids.

This clonotype was seen more than once but under ten times. This chain links TRBV27 with TRBJ1-1; D is undetermined. V was trimmed by 0 bases and J by 0 bases, leaving 8 bases between them. The germline CDR1 and CDR2 sequences are MNHEY and SMNVEV (reference sequence). This CDR3 is 15 amino acids long. The CDR3 nucleotides are TGTGCCAGCAGTTTATCCCCTGGAGTGAACACTGAAGCTTTCTTT. Protein sequence: CASSLSPGVNTEAFF.

Here the CDR3 DNA reads TGTGCCAGCAGCGTGACGACTAGCGGGGGGCCCTACGAGCAGTACTTC. Its translation is CASSVTTSGGPYEQYF. The chain carries TRBV11-2 and TRBJ2-7; 13 nucleotides match TRBD2. This CDR3 comprises 16 residues. V trimming: 5 bases; J trimming: 2 bases; junction bases outside the gene matches: 6. Germline-derived CDR1 and CDR2 are SGHAT and FQNNGV.

The chain carries TRBV29-1 and TRBJ1-2; D might be TRBD1 (6 bases). CDR1 and CDR2 from the germline V gene are SQVTM and ANQGSEA. Trimming removed 6 bases at V and 6 bases at J, with 14 bases between. The CDR3 runs 12 residues. CDR3: CSVRTVLHGYTF. In DNA form, the CDR3 reads TGCAGCGTCCGGACAGTCCTTCATGGCTACACCTTC.

This rearrangement joins TRBV5-5 to TRBJ2-7, with D possibly matching TRBD2 (6 bases). This CDR3 has 15 amino acids. Per the germline V gene, CDR1 is SGHKS and CDR2 is YYEKEE (reference sequence). Trimming left V 5 bases short and J 0 bases short, with 15 bases between. The CDR3 DNA reads TGTGCCAGCAGGAGGAGGGCTCTAAGCTCCTACGAGCAGTACTTC. Translated: CASRRRALSSYEQYF. Full variable domain (outside the CDR3, taken from reference TRBV5-5 and TRBJ2-7): DAGVTQSPTHLIKTRGQQVTLRCSPISGHKSVSWYQQVLGQGPQFIFQYYEKEERGRGNFPDRFSARQFPNYSSELNVNALLLGDSALYLCASRRRALSSYEQYFGPGTRLTVT.

This chain connects TRBV7-2 to TRBJ2-7; no clear D. The CDR3 sequence is 15 residues long. Trimming took 3 bases from V and 0 from J, leaving 12 bases between them. The V gene's germline CDR1 is SGHTA and CDR2 FQGNSA. CDR3 loop: CASSFLADLSYEQYF. The CDR3 bases are TGTGCCAGCAGCTTTCTCGCGGACCTCTCCTACGAGCAGTACTTC.

This clonotype was found many times. This chain connects TRBV6-1 to TRBJ1-5, with a tentative D call TRBD1 (5 bases). V was shortened by 6 bases and J by 0 bases, with 18 bases between the two germline ends. This CDR3 has 17 amino acids. Germline CDR1 reads MNHNS; CDR2 reads SASEGT. CDR3 bases: TGTGCCAGCAGGCCAACCCGGGACGCTAATAGCAATCAGCCCCAGCATTTT. It is translated as CASRPTRDANSNQPQHF.

The chain links TRBV5-1 to TRBJ2-5, with TRBD2 matching 8 bases. Looked up from germline, CDR1 is SGHRS and CDR2 is YFSETQ. CDR3 length equals 15 residues. V lost 4 bases to trimming and J lost 5 bases; unmatched junction nucleotides: 10. Written as DNA, the CDR3 is TGCGCCAGCAGCCGAGTAGCGGGGAGCGGGGAGACCCAGTACTTC. The encoded protein is CASSRVAGSGETQYF. Filled out from reference TRBV5-1 and TRBJ2-5, the complete variable domain reads KAGVTQTPRYLIKTRGQQVTLSCSPISGHRSVSWYQQTPGQGLQFLFEYFSETQRNKGNFPGRFSGRQFSNSRSEMNVSTLELGDSALYLCASSRVAGSGETQYFGPGTRLLVL.

This clonotype was seen a few times. J is TRBJ1-6 and V is TRBV12-3 or TRBV12-4, with a weak D call TRBD1 (6 bases). The germline V and J ends were trimmed by 6 bases and 14 bases, with 11 bases remaining between them. CDR3 length: 11 amino acids. The CDR3 DNA reads as TGTGCCAGCAGCCGGGACATCGCCCTCCACTTT. Its translation is CASSRDIALHF.

This clonotype was counted at least ten times. CDR3 region: CASRRGGTGRYQPQHF. CDR3 DNA sequence: TGTGCCAGCAGAAGAGGGGGGACAGGGAGATATCAGCCCCAGCATTTT. The chain joins TRBV2 to TRBJ1-5, with 9 bases lining up with TRBD1. The CDR3 contains 16 residues. V was clipped by 6 bases and J by 5 bases; unmatched bases: 11. Germline V gene data show CDR1 as SNHLY and CDR2 as FYNNEI.

This clonotype showed up just a few times. This rearrangement joins TRBV10-3 to TRBJ2-3; either TRBD1 or TRBD2 may fit D (6 bases each). The CDR3 has 17 residues. The germline gives CDR1 ENHRY, CDR2 SYGVKD. The V gene lost 0 bases and the J gene lost 4 bases, with 17 bases spanning the gap. The CDR3 DNA reads TGTGCCATCAGTGAGTCAAGGGCAGGAGGGGGGCCAGATACGCAGTATTTT. Its protein is CAISESRAGGGPDTQYF.

This chain uses TRBV13 with TRBJ2-5, with TRBD1 matching 10 bases. CDR3 length: 17 residues. The V gene's germline CDR1 is PRHDT and CDR2 FYEKMQ (reference sequence). Unmatched junction bases numbered 10, after V lost 0 bases and J lost 6 bases. DNA of the CDR3: TGTGCCAGCAGCTTAGGTTATTCGGGACAGGGGCCCAAGACCCAGTACTTC. Its translation: CASSLGYSGQGPKTQYF. Looking up the rest from reference TRBV13 and TRBJ2-5 gives the full variable domain: AAGVIQSPRHLIKEKRETATLKCYPIPRHDTVYWYQQGPGQDPQFLISFYEKMQSDKGSIPDRFSAQQFSDYHSELNMSSLELGDSALYFCASSLGYSGQGPKTQYFGPGTRLLVL.